This record covers a single T cell receptor beta chain. The antigen remains undetermined. These data originate in a study of T cell repertoires and HLA-DP antigens. Germline-derived CDR1 and CDR2 are SGHTA and FQGNSA. The CDR3 spans 15 residues. Deletions cut 1 base from V and 1 base from J, with 10 bases between. Data came from immunoSEQ multiplex PCR; TCRdb stores just in-frame clones and leaves some out. Of approximately 100,000 clones listed, around nine tenths are singletons. The sample comprised CD4+ T cells from PBMCs. The J gene is TRBJ1-1, the V gene TRBV7-2; no clear D. The receptor's source is a man between 50 and 59 years old in good health and CMV-seronegative. CDR3 in amino acids: CASSLESRTNTEAFF. CDR3 nucleotide sequence: TGTGCCAGCAGCTTAGAGTCCAGAACGAACACTGAAGCTTTCTTT.